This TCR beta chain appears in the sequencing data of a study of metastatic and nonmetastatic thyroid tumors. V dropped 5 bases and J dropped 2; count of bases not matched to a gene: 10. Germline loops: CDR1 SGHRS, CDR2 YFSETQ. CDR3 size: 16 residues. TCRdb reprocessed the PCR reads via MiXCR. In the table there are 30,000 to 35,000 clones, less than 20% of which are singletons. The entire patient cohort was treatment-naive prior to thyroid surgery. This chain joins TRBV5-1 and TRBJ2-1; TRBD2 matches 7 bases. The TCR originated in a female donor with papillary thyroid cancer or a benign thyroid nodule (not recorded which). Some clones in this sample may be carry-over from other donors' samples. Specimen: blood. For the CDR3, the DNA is TGCGCCAGCAGTGCCCTGTCGGGAGGTGCCTACAATGAGCAGTTCTTC. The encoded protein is CASSALSGGAYNEQFF.